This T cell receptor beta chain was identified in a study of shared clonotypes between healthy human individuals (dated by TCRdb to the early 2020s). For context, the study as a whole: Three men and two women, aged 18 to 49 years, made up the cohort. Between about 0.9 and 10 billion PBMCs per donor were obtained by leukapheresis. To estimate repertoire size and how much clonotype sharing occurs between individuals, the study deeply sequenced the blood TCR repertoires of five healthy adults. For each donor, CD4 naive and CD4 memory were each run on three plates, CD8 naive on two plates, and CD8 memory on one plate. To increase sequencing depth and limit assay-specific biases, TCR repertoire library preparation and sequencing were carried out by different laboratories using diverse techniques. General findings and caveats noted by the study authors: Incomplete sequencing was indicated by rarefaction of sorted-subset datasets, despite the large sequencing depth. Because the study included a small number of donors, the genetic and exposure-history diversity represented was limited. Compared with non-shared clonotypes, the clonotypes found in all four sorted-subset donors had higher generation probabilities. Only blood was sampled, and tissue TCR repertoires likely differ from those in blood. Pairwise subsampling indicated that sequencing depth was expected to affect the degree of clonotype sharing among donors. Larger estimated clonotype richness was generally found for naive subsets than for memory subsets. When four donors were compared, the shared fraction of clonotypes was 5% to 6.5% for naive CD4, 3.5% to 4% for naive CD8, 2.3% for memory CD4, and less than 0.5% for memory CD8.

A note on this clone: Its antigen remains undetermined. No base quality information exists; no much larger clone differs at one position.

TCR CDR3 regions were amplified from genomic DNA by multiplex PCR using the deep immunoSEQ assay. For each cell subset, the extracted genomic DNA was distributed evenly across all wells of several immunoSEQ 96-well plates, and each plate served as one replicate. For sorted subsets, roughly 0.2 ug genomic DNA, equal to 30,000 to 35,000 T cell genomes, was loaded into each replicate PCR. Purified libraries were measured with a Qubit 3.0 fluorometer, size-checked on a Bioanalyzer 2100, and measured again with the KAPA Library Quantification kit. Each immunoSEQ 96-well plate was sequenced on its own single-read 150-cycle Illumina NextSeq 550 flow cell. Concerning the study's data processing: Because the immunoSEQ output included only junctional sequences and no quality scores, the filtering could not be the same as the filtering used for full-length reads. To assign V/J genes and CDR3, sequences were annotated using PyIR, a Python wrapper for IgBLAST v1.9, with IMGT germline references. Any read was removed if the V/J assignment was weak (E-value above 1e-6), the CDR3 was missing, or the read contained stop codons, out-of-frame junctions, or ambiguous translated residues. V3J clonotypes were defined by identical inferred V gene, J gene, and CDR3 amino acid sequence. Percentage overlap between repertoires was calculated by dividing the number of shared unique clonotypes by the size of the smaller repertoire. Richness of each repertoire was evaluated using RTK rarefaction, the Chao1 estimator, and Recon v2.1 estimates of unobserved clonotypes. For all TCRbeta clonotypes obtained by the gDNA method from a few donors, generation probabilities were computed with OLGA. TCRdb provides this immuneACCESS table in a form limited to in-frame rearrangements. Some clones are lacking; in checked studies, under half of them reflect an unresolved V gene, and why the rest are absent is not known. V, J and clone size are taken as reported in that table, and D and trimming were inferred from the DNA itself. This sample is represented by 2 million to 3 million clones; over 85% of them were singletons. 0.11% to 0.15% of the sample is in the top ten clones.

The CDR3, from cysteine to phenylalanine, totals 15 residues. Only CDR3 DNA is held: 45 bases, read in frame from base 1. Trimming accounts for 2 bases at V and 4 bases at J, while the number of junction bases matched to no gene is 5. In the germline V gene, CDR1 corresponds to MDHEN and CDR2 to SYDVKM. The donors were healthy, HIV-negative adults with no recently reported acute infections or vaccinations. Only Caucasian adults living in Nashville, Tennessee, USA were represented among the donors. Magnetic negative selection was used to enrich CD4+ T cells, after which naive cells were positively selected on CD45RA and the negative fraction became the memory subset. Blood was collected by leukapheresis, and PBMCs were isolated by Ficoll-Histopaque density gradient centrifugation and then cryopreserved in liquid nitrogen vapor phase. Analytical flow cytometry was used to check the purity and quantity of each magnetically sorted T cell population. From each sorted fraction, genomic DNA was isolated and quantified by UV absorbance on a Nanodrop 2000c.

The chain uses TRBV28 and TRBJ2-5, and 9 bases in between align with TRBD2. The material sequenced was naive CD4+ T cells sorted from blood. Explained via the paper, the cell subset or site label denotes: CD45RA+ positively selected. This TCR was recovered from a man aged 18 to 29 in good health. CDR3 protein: CASSLGIAGAETQYF. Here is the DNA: TGTGCCAGCAGTTTAGGAATAGCGGGAGCAGAGACCCAGTACTTC.